What follows describes a single T cell receptor beta chain. The antigen remains unidentified. These data are taken from a study of beta chain features in type 1 diabetes. Overall study results and limits: People with Type 1 diabetes carried modestly yet significantly shorter TCRB CDR3s in all four CD4+ subsets. Within the patient group, naive, central memory and Treg TCRB repertoires appeared more similar to each other than within healthy donors.

Reverse transcription of all isolated RNA meant that expressed TCRB transcripts were sequenced. TCRdb's copy holds only in-frame clones and misses some; the assay was immunoSEQ multiplex PCR. The sample lists 200,000 to 300,000 clones, about 14% occurring once. The CDR3 sequence is 16 residues long. The germline V gene has CDR1 SGHTA and CDR2 FQGNSA. Losses at the gene ends were 1 base for V and 2 bases for J; bases not matched to a gene: 5. Sort purity for all populations was recorded as exceeding 98%. The sequence derives from a man younger than 40 with type 1 diabetes. The sample comprised naive CD4+ T cells from blood. The rearrangement joins TRBV7-2 to TRBJ2-1; 7 bases map to TRBD2. The CDR3 DNA is TGTGCCAGCAGCTTAGATGAGCGGGGAACCTACAATGAGCAGTTCTTC. Residues: CASSLDERGTYNEQFF.